This T cell receptor (beta chain) derives from a study of blood T cell repertoires in COVID-19. Study background: In each case, the material was cDNA or gDNA derived from T cells, B-cell-depleted T cells, or PBMCs.

The protocol was immunoSEQ multiplex PCR, while the TCRdb copy is restricted to in-frame clones and leaves out a portion. Altogether over 300,000 clones are present, more than 70% being singletons, with the ten largest covering 5% to 7%. This sequence originates from a man between 18 and 35 years old who had recovered from COVID-19. The sample was peripheral blood.

The DNA of the CDR3 is TGTGCCAGCAGCTTAGGGTTAGGACTGCAGAACACTGAAGCTTTCTTT. Translation: CASSLGLGLQNTEAFF. The rearrangement uses TRBV13 and TRBJ1-1, with D unresolved. The germline V gene encodes CDR1 PRHDT and CDR2 FYEKMQ (reference sequence). V lost 0 bases and J lost 1, with 12 bases in between. This CDR3 is 16 amino acids long.